The present TCR beta chain was sequenced within a study of CD8+ T cells in alopecia areata listed by TCRdb under 2018. With regard to the full study: Treated patients were enrolled in an open-label pilot trial of oral tofacitinib at 5 to 10 mg twice daily for moderate-to-severe alopecia areata. Patients received tofacitinib for 6 to 18 months and were then followed off drug for 6 months to check for delayed response and recurrence. The SALT score, which quantifies the percentage of affected scalp surface area, was used to measure disease severity in treated patients. High-throughput TCRbeta sequencing was used to examine T cell clonal expansion in alopecia areata in both the C3H/HeJ mouse model and human patients. On the human side, TCRbeta sequencing was run on scalp tissue and on sorted CD4+ and CD8+ peripheral blood T cells from healthy controls and from alopecia areata patients with either patchy or totalis/universalis disease. Patients on tofacitinib were biopsied at baseline and after 4 and 24 weeks of treatment, and several of the patients also had a later scalp biopsy. Scalp clonality was compared among normal scalp (n=4), patchy alopecia areata scalp (n=8), and alopecia totalis/universalis scalp (n=8). RNA was obtained with the PAXgene miRNA kit for fixed scalp, the miRNeasy kit for PBMCs, and the RNeasy kit for mouse skin. Amplification of TCRbeta CDR3 regions was done by immunoSEQ multiplex PCR using 35 Vbeta forward primers and 13 Jbeta reverse primers.

With regard to this clone: Its antigen remains unidentified. No per-base quality is available; no much larger clone lies one base away.

What the research found in general, with its limitations: Lesional scalp, especially in alopecia totalis/universalis, showed higher clonality and more expanded CD8+ clones than normal scalp, suggesting antigenic drive. Unlike mouse skin, which is dominated by gammadelta T cells, normal human skin has resident alphabeta T cells that are also sequenced, and this complicates analysis of the scalp TCR repertoire. With tofacitinib, both scalp clonality and the number of expanded CD8+ clones among the top 100 scalp clones went down significantly. The treated cohort was small, with a single nonresponder, so links between baseline CD8+ expansion and response need larger studies. During tofacitinib treatment, many expanded lesional clones remained in scalp and blood, and this persistence may partly explain relapse after treatment is stopped. Shared TCR sequences between patients were less evident than in mice, which may be partly attributable to HLA diversity in the patient population.

The treatment or condition label, as the study defines it: oral pan-JAK inhibitor, 5-10 mg twice daily. Lesional scalp punch biopsies and peripheral blood were obtained from alopecia areata patients. PBMCs were separated by density centrifugation and stained for CD3, CD4 and CD8, after which CD4+ and CD8+ T cells were sorted on a FACSAria. Library generation was performed with the immunoSEQ multiplex PCR assay. RNA was extracted from all samples and reverse transcribed into cDNA as template for TCR sequencing. First-strand cDNA was synthesized using SuperScript III with a 2:1 mix of oligo-dT and random hexamers. A synthetic immune receptor repertoire was used to measure amplification bias, and any remaining bias was corrected computationally. Processing in the source paper ran as follows. Raw reads were preprocessed to remove errors, and CDR3 was defined by IMGT conventions from the conserved cysteine to phenylalanine. To get clonality, Shannon entropy was normalized by log2 of the number of productive unique TCRs and the result was subtracted from 1. Whether each scalp clone was CD4 or CD8 was inferred by checking scalp TCRbeta sequences against the CD4 and CD8 repertoires from sorted blood. TCRdb provides this immuneACCESS table in a form limited to in-frame rearrangements. Some clones are lacking; in checked studies, under half of them reflect an unresolved V gene, and why the rest are absent is not known. The V and J calls and clone size were taken over from that table, and D and trimming were inferred from the DNA. This sample comprises hundreds of thousands of clones, more than 60% of them detected only once. The biggest ten clones account for roughly 1.2% of the sample.

The source material was CD4+ T cells sorted from blood, sampled at week 44, from a patient treated with tofacitinib. The receptor's source is a human donor with alopecia areata.

The CDR3 reads CASTKDRASYEQYF. The sequenced DNA is TGTGCCAGCACCAAGGACAGGGCATCCTACGAGCAGTACTTC. The sequence is built from TRBV5-6 and TRBJ2-7; 8 middle bases align to TRBD1. The germline V gene gives CDR1 as SGHDT and CDR2 as YYEEEE. Unmatched junction bases come to 6, with V trimmed by 6 bases and J by 1 base. The CDR3 spans 14 residues, from the cysteine through the phenylalanine. Here the CDR3 DNA is all that survives: 42 bases in frame from base 1.